The T cell receptor (beta chain) under discussion was sequenced for a study of blood T cell repertoires in COVID-19. In the original analysis: The authors estimated nucleated cell counts from reference gene primer amplification. Profiled with immunoSEQ multiplex PCR; TCRdb holds only in-frame clones, not every one. V, J and clone size derive from that table, while D and trimming were established from the DNA sequence. The sample holds a few hundred thousand clones, 90% seen once. The CDR3 has 16 amino acids. The V gene lost 5 bases and the J gene lost 2 bases, with 18 bases spanning the gap. Germline V gene data show CDR1 as SGHVS and CDR2 as FNYEAQ.

The sequenced sample consisted of peripheral blood. This clonotype was obtained from a woman in her 40s with acute or convalescent COVID-19. V and J are TRBV7-6 and TRBJ1-2; a weak D match, TRBD1 (5 bases). In nucleotides, the CDR3 is TGTGCCAGCAGCACCGGCCCCGGGGGGTTGAACTATGGCTACACCTTC. Amino acids: CASSTGPGGLNYGYTF. Filled out from reference TRBV7-6 and TRBJ1-2, the complete variable domain reads GAGVSQSPRYKVTKRGQDVALRCDPISGHVSLYWYRQALGQGPEFLTYFNYEAQQDKSGLPNDRFSAERPEGSISTLTIQRTEQRDSAMYRCASSTGPGGLNYGYTFGSGTRLTVV.